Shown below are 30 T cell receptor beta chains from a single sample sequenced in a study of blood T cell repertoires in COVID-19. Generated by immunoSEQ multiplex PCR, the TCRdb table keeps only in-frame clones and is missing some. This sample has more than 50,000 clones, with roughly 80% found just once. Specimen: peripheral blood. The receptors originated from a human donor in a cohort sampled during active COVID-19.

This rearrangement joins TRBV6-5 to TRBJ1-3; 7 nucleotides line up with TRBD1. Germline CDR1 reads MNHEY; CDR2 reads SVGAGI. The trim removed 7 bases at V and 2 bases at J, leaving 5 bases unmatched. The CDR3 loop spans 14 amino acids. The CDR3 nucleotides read TGTGCCAGCAAACTACAGGGGACTGGAAACACCATATATTTT. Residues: CASKLQGTGNTIYF.

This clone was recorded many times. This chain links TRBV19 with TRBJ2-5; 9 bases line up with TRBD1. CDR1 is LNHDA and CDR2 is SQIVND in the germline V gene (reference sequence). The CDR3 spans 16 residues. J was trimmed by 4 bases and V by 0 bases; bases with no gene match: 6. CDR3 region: CASSIEGTGGGETQYF. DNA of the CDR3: TGTGCCAGTAGTATAGAGGGAACAGGGGGCGGAGAGACCCAGTACTTC.

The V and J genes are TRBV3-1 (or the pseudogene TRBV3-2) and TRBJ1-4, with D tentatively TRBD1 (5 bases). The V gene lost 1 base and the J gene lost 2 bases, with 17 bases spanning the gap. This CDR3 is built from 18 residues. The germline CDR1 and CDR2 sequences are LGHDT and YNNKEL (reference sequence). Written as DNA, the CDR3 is TGTGCCAGCAGCCAAGGACGTCGCAGGGTTTTGACTAATGAAAAACTGTTTTTT. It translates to CASSQGRRRVLTNEKLFF.

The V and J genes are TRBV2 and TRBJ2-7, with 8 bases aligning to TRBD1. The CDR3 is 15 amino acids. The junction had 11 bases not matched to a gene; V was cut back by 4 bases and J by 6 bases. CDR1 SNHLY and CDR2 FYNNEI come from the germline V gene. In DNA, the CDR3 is TGTGCCAGCAGTGTCCTCCGGGACAGGAACTCCGAGCAGTACTTC. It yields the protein CASSVLRDRNSEQYF.

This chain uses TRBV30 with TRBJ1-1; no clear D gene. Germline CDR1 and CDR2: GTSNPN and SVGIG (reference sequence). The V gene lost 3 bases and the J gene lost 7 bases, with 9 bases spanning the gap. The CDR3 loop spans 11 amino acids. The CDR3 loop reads CAWREANEAFF. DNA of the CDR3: TGTGCCTGGAGGGAGGCGAATGAAGCTTTCTTT.

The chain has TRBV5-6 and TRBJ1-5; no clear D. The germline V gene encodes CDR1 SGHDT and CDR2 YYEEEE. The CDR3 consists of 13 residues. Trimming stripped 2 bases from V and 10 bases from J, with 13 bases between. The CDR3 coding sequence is TGTGCCAGCAGCTTCTCGAGTGGTCATCCCCAGCATTTT. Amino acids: CASSFSSGHPQHF.

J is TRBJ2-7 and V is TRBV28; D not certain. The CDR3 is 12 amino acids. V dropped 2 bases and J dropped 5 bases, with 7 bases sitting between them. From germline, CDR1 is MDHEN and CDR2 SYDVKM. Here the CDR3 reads CASSLEVHEQYV. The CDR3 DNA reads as TGTGCCAGCAGTTTAGAGGTCCACGAGCAGTACGTC.

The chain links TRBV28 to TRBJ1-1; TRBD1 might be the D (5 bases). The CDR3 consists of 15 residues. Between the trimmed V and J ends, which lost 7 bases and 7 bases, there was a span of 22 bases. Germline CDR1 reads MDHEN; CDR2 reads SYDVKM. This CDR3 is CASITEPGPGIEAFF. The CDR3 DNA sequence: TGTGCCAGCATCACCGAGCCGGGCCCAGGGATTGAAGCTTTCTTT.

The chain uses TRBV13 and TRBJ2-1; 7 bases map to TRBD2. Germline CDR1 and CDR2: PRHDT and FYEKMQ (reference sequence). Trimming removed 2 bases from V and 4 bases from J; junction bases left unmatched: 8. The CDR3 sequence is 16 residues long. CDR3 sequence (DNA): TGTGCCAGCAGCTTAACAGCCGGGGGGAGGTACAATGAGCAGTTCTTC. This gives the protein CASSLTAGGRYNEQFF.

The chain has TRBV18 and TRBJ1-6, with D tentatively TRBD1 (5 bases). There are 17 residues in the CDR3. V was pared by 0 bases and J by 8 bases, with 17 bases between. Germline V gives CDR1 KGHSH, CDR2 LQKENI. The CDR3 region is CASSPPLAGRVHSPLHF. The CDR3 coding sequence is TGTGCCAGCTCACCACCTCTGGCTGGCAGGGTGCATTCACCCCTCCACTTT.

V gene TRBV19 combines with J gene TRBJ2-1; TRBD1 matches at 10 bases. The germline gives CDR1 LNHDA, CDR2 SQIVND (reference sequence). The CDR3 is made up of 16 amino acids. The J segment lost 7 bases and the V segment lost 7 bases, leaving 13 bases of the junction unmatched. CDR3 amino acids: CASTPLRQGARNEQFF. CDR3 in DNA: TGTGCCAGTACTCCTCTGCGACAGGGGGCTAGAAATGAGCAGTTCTTC.

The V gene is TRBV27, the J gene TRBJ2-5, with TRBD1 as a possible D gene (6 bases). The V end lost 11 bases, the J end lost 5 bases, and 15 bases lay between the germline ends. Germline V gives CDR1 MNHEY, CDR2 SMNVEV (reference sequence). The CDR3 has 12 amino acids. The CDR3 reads CAGQGNVETQYF. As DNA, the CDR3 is TGTGCCGGTCAGGGGAACGTGGAGACCCAGTACTTC.

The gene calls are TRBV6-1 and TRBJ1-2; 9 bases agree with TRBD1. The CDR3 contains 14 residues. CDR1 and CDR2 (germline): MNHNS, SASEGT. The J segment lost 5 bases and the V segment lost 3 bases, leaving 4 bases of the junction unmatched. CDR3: CASSDDRGWYGYTF. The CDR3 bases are TGTGCCAGCAGTGACGACAGGGGGTGGTATGGCTACACCTTC.

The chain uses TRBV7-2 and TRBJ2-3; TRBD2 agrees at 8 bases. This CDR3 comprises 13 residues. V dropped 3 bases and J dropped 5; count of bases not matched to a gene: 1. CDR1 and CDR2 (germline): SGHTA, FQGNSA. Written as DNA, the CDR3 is TGTGCCAGCAGCTTCGGGGGGGGAGATACGCAGTATTTT. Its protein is CASSFGGGDTQYF. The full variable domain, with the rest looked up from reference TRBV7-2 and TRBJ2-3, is GAGVSQSPSNKVTEKGKDVELRCDPISGHTALYWYRQSLGQGLEFLIYFQGNSAPDKSGLPSDRFSAERTGGSVSTLTIQRTQQEDSAVYLCASSFGGGDTQYFGPGTRLTVL.

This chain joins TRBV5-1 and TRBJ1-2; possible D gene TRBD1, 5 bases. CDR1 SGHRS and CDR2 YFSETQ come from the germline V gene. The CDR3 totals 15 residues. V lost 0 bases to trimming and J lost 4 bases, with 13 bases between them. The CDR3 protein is CASSLDHPGFYGYTF. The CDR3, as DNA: TGCGCCAGCAGCTTGGATCACCCAGGGTTCTATGGCTACACCTTC.

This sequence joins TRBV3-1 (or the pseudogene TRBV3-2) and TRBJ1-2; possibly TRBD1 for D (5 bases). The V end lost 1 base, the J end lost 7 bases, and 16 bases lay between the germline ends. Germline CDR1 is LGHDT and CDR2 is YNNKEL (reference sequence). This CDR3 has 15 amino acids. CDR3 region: CASSQGRSGLGGYTF. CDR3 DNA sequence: TGTGCCAGCAGCCAAGGGCGGTCAGGGTTAGGTGGCTACACCTTC.

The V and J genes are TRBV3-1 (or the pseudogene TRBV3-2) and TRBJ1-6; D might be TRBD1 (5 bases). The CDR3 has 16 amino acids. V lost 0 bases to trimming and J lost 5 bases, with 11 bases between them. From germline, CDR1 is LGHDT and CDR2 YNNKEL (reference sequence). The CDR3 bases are TGTGCCAGCAGCCAAGAAGGCGGGGGGGATAATTCACCCCTCCACTTT. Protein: CASSQEGGGDNSPLHF.

CDR3 region: CASSYSAGGEQYF. CDR3 nucleotide sequence: TGTGCCAGCAGTTACTCAGCGGGTGGCGAGCAGTACTTC. V and J are TRBV6-5 and TRBJ2-7, with D possibly matching TRBD2 (6 bases). Deletions cut 0 bases from V and 6 bases from J, with 9 bases between. Germline lookup yields CDR1 MNHEY and CDR2 SVGAGI. The CDR3 runs 13 residues.

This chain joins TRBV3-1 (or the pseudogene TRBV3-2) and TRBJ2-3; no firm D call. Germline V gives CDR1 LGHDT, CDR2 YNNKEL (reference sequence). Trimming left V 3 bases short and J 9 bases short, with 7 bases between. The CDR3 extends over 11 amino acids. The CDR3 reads CASSHGHTQYF. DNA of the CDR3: TGTGCCAGCAGCCACGGTCACACGCAGTATTTT.

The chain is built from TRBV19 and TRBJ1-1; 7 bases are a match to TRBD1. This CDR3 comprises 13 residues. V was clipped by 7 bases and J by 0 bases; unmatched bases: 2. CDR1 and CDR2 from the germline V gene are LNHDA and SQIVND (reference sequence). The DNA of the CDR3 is TGTGCCAGTAAGGACAGGATGAACACTGAAGCTTTCTTT. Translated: CASKDRMNTEAFF.

CDR3 sequence reads: CASSREASGRGEQYF. The CDR3 DNA sequence: TGTGCCAGCAGCCGCGAGGCTAGCGGCCGGGGAGAGCAGTACTTC. The genes are TRBV4-2 and TRBJ2-7; TRBD2 agrees at 7 bases. Germline-derived CDR1 and CDR2 are LGHNA and YNFKEQ. The V and J ends lost 4 bases and 7 bases, in that order; junction bases with no gene match: 13. The CDR3 contains 15 residues.

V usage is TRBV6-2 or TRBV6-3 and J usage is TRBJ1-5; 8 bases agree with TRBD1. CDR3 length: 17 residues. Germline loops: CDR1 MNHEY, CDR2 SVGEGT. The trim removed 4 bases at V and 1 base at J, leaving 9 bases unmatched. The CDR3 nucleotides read TGTGCCAGCAGTTCAGGGGGCGGCGGTGGCAGCAATCAGCCCCAGCATTTT. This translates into CASSSGGGGGSNQPQHF.

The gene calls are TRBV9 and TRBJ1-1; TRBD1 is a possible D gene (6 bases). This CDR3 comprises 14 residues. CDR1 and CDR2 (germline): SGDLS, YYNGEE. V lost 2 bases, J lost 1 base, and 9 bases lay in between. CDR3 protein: CASSVRQANTEAFF. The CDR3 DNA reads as TGTGCCAGCAGCGTTCGACAGGCGAACACTGAAGCTTTCTTT.

CDR3: CASSLDTVFLLQSGKLFF. In DNA, the CDR3 is TGCGCCAGCAGCCTGGATACAGTGTTTTTGCTTCAGTCTGGAAAACTGTTTTTT. This sequence joins TRBV4-1 and TRBJ1-4; D is ambiguous. The CDR3 has 18 residues. Germline-derived CDR1 and CDR2 are MGHRA and YSYEKL. The germline V and J ends were trimmed by 4 bases and 10 bases, with 28 bases remaining between them.

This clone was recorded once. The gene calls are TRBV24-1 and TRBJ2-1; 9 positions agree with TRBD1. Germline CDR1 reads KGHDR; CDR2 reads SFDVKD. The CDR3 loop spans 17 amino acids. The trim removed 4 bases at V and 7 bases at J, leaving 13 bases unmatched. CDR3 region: CATSEPTGTGFQNEQFF. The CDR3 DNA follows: TGTGCCACCAGTGAACCAACAGGGACAGGGTTTCAGAATGAGCAGTTCTTC.

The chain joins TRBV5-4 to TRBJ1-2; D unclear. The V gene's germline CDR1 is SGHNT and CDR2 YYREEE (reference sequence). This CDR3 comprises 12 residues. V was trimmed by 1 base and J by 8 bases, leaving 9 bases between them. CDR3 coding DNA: TGTGCCAGCAGCTTGTGGCCCCAAGGCTACACCTTC. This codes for CASSLWPQGYTF.

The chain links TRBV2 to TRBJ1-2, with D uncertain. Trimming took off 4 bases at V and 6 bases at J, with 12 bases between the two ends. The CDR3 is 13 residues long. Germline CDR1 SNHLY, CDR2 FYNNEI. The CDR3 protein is CASSGVGGNGYTF. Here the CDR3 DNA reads TGTGCCAGCAGTGGAGTAGGAGGAAATGGCTACACCTTC.

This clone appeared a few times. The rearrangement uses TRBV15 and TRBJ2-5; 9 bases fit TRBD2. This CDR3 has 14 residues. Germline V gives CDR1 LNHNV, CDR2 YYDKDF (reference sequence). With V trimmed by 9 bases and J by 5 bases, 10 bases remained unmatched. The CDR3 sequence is CATAGGGARETQYF. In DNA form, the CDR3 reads TGTGCCACGGCGGGAGGGGGGGCGCGGGAGACCCAGTACTTC. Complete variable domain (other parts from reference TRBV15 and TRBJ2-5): DAMVIQNPRYQVTQFGKPVTLSCSQTLNHNVMYWYQQKSSQAPKLLFHYYDKDFNNEADTPDNFQSRRPNTSFCFLDIRSPGLGDTAMYLCATAGGGARETQYFGPGTRLLVL.

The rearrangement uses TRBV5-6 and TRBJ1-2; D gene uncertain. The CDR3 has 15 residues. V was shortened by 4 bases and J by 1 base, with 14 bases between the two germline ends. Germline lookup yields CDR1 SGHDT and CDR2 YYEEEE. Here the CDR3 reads CASSRIDNDNYGYTF. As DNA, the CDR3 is TGTGCCAGCAGCAGAATCGACAACGATAACTATGGCTACACCTTC.

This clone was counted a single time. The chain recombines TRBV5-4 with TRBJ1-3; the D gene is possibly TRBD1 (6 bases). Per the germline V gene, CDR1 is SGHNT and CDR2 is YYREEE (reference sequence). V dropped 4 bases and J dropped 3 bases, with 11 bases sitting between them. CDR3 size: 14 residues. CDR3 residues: CASSDRLIGNTIYF. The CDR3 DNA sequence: TGTGCCAGCAGCGACAGGTTAATTGGAAACACCATATATTTT.